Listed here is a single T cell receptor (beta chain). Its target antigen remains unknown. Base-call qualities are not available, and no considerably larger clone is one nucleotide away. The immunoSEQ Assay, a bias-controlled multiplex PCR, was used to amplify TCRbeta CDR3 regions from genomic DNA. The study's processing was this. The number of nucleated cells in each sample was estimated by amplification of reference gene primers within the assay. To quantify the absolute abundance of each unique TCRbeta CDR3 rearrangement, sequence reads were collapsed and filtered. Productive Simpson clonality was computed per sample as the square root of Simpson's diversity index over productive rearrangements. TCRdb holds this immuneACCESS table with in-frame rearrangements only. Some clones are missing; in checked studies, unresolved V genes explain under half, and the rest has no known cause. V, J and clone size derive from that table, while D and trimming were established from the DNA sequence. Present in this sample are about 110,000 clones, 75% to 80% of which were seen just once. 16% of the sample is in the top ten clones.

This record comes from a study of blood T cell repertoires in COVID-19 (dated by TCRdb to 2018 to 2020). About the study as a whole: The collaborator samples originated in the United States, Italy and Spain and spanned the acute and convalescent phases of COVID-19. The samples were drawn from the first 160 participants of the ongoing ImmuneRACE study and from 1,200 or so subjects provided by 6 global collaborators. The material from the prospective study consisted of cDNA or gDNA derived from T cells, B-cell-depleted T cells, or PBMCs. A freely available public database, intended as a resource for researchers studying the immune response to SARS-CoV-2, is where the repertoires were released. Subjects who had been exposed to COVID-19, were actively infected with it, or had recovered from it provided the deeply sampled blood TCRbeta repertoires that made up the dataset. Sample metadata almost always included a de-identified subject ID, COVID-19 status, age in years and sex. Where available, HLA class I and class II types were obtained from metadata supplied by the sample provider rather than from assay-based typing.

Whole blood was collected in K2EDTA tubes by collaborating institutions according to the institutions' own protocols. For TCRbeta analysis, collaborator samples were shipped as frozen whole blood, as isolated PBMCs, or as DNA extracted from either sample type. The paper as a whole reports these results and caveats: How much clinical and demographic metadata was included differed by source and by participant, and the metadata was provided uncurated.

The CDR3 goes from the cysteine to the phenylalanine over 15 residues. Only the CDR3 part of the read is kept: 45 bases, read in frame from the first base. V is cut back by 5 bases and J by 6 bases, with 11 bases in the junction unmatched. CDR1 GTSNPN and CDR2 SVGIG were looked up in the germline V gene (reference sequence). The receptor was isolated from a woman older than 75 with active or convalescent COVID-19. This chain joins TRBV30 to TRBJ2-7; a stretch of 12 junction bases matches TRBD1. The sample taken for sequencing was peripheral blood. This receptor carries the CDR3 CAWDPSGQGAVEQYF. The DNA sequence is TGTGCCTGGGACCCATCGGGACAGGGGGCAGTCGAGCAGTACTTC.